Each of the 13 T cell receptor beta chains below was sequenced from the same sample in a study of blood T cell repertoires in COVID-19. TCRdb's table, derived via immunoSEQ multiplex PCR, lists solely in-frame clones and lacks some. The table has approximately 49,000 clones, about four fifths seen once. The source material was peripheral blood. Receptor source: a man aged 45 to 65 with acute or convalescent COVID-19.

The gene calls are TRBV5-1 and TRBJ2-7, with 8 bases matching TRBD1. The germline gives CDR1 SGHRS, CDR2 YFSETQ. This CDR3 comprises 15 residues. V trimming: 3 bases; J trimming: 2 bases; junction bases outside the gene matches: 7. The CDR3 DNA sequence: TGCGCCAGCAGCTCTGGACAGGGATCCCCCTACGAGCAGTACTTC. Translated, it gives CASSSGQGSPYEQYF. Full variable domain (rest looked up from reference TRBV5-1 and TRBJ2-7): KAGVTQTPRYLIKTRGQQVTLSCSPISGHRSVSWYQQTPGQGLQFLFEYFSETQRNKGNFPGRFSGRQFSNSRSEMNVSTLELGDSALYLCASSSGQGSPYEQYFGPGTRLTVT.

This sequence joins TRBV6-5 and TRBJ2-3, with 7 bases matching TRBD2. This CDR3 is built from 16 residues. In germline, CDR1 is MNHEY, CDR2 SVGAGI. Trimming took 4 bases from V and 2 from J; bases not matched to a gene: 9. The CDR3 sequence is CASSLTGTNPTDTQYF. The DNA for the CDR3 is TGTGCCAGCAGTTTAACCGGGACTAACCCCACAGATACGCAGTATTTT.

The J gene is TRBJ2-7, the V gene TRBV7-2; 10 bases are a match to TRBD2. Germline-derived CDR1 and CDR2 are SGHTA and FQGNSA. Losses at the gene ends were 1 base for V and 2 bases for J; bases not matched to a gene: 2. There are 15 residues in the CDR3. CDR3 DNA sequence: TGTGCCAGCAGCTTAGGTAGCGGGGGGCCCTACGAGCAGTACTTC. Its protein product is CASSLGSGGPYEQYF.

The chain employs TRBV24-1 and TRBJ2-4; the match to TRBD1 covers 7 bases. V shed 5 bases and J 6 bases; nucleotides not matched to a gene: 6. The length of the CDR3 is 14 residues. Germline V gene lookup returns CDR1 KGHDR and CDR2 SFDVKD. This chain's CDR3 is CATSGRDRPNIQYF. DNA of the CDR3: TGTGCCACCAGTGGTCGGGACAGACCAAACATTCAGTACTTC.

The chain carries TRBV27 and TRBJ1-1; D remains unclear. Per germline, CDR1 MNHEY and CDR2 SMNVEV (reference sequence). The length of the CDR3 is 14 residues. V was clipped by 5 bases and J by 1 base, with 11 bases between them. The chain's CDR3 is CASSQGGGNTEAFF. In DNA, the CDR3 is TGTGCCAGCAGTCAAGGCGGAGGGAACACTGAAGCTTTCTTT.

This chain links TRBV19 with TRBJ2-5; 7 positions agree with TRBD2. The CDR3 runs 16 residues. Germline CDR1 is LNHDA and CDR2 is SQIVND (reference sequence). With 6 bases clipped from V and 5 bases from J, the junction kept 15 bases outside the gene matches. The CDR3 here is CASSTRKAGVWETQYF. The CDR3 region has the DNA TGTGCCAGTAGCACCCGAAAGGCGGGAGTGTGGGAGACCCAGTACTTC.

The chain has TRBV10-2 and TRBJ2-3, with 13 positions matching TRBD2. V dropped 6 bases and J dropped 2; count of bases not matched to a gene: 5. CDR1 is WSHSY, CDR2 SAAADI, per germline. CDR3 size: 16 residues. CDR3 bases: TGCGCCAGCAGGGCGGGACTAGCGGGGAACACAGATACGCAGTATTTT. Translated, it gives CASRAGLAGNTDTQYF.

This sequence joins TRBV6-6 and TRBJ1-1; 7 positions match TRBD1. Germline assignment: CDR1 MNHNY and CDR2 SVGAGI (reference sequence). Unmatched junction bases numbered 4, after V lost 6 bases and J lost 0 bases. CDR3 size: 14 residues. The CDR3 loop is CASSSGQLNTEAFF. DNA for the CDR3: TGTGCCAGCAGCTCGGGACAGTTGAACACTGAAGCTTTCTTT.

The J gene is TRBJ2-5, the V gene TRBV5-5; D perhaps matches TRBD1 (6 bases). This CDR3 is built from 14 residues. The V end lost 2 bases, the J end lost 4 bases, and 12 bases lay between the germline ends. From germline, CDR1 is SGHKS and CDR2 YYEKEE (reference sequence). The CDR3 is CASSLPQGPETQYF. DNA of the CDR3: TGTGCCAGCAGCTTACCGCAGGGGCCAGAGACCCAGTACTTC.

The CDR3 nucleotides are TGTGCCAGCAGCTTAGATTCCCAGGCGCCGCTCTATGGCTACACCTTC. Protein sequence: CASSLDSQAPLYGYTF. This chain uses TRBV11-2 with TRBJ1-2, with no clear D. V shed 0 bases and J shed 4 bases, with 15 bases lying between them. The CDR3 has 16 amino acids. Germline loops: CDR1 SGHAT, CDR2 FQNNGV. Combining the CDR3 with reference TRBV11-2 and TRBJ1-2 gives the whole variable domain EAGVAQSPRYKIIEKRQSVAFWCNPISGHATLYWYQQILGQGPKLLIQFQNNGVVDDSQLPKDRFSAERLKGVDSTLKIQPAKLEDSAVYLCASSLDSQAPLYGYTFGSGTRLTVV.

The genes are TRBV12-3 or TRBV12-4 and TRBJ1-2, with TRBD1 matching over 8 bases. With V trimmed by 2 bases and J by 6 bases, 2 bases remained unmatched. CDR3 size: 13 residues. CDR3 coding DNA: TGTGCCAGCAGTTTACAGGGGGCCCATGGCTACACCTTC. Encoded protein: CASSLQGAHGYTF.

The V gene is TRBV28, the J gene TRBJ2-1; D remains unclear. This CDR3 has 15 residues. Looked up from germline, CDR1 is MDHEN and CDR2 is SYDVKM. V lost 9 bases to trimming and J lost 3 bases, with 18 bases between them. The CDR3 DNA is TGTGCCAGTTCCACGCCCACCCCGAGCTACAATGAGCAGTTCTTC. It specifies CASSTPTPSYNEQFF. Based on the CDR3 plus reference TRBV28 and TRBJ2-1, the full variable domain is DVKVTQSSRYLVKRTGEKVFLECVQDMDHENMFWYRQDPGLGLRLIYFSYDVKMKEKGDIPEGYSVSREKKERFSLILESASTNQTSMYLCASSTPTPSYNEQFFGPGTRLTVL.

This CDR3 is CASSKPGQGAQPSPLHF. The CDR3 DNA reads as TGTGCCAGCAGCAAACCGGGACAGGGGGCCCAGCCTTCACCCCTCCACTTT. J is TRBJ1-6 and V is TRBV21-1; TRBD1 is taken as the D call from the table, unchecked against the DNA. TRBV21-1 is a pseudogene segment. The CDR3 spans 17 residues.